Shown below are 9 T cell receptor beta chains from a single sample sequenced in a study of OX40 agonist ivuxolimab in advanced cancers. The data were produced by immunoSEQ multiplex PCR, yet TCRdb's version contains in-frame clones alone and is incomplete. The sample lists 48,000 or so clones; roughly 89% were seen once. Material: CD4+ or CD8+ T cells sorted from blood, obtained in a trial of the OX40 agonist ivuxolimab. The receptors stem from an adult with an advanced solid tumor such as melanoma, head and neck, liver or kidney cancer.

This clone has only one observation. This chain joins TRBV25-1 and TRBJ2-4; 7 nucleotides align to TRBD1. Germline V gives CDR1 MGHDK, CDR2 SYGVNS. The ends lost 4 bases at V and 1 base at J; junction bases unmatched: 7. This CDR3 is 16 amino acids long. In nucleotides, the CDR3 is TGTGCCAGCAGTGGGACAGACAGGGCGGCCAAAAACATTCAGTACTTC. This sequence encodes CASSGTDRAAKNIQYF. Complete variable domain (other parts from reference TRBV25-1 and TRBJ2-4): EADIYQTPRYLVIGTGKKITLECSQTMGHDKMYWYQQDPGMELHLIHYSYGVNSTEKGDLSSESTVSRIRTEHFPLTLESARPSHTSQYLCASSGTDRAAKNIQYFGAGTRLSVL.

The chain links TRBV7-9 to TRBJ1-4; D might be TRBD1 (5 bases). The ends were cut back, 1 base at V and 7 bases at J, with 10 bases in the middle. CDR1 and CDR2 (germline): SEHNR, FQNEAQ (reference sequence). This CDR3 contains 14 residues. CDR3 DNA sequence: TGTGCCAGCAGCTTAGAAGGGGCTGGTGAAAAACTGTTTTTT. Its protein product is CASSLEGAGEKLFF.

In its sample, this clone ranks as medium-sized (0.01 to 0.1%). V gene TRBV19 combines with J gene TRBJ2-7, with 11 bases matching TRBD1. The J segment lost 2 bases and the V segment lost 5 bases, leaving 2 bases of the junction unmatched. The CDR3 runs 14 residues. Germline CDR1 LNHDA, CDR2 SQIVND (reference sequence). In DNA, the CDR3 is TGTGCCAGTAGTCCGGGACAGGGGGCCTACGAGCAGTACTTC. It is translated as CASSPGQGAYEQYF. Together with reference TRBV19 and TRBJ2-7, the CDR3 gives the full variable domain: DGGITQSPKYLFRKEGQNVTLSCEQNLNHDAMYWYRQDPGQGLRLIYYSQIVNDFQKGDIAEGYSVSREKKESFPLTVTSAQKNPTAFYLCASSPGQGAYEQYFGPGTRLTVT.

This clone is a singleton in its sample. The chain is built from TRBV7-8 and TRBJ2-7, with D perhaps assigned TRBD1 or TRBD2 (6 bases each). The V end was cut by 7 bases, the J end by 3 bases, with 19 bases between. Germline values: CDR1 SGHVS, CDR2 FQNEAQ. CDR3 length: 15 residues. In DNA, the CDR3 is TGTGCCAGCACCCCGACCCCGGGGGCGGGCTACGAGCAGTACTTC. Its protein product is CASTPTPGAGYEQYF.

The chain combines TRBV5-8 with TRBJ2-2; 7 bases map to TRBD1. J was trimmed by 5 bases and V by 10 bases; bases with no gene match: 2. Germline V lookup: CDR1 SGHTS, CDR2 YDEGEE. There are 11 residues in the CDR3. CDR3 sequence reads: CAAGGTGELFF. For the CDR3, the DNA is TGTGCCGCAGGGGGAACCGGGGAGCTGTTTTTT.

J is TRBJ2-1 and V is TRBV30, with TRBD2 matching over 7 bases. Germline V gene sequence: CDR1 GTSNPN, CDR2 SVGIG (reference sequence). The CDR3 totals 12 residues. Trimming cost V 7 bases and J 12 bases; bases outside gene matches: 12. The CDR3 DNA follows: TGTGCCTACGAAGGGAGCGGGGCCCGGCAGTTCTTC. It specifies CAYEGSGARQFF.

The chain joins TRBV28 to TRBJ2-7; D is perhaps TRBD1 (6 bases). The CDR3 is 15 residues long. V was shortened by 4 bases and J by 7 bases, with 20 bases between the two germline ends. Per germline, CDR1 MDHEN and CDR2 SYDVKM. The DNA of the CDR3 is TGTGCCAGCAGTTCCCCCCGGACAGTCGACATAGAGCAGTACTTC. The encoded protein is CASSSPRTVDIEQYF.

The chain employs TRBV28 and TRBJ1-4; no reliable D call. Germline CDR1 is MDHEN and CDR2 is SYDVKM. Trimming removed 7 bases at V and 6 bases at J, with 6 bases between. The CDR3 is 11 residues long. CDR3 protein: CASTSDEKLFF. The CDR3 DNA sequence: TGTGCCAGCACCTCGGATGAAAAACTGTTTTTT.

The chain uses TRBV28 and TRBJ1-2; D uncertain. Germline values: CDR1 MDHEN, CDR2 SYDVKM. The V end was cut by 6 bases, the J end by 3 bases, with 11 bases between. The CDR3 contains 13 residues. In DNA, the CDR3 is TGTGCCAGCAGGGTGCGGGGTCACTATGGCTACACCTTC. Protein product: CASRVRGHYGYTF.